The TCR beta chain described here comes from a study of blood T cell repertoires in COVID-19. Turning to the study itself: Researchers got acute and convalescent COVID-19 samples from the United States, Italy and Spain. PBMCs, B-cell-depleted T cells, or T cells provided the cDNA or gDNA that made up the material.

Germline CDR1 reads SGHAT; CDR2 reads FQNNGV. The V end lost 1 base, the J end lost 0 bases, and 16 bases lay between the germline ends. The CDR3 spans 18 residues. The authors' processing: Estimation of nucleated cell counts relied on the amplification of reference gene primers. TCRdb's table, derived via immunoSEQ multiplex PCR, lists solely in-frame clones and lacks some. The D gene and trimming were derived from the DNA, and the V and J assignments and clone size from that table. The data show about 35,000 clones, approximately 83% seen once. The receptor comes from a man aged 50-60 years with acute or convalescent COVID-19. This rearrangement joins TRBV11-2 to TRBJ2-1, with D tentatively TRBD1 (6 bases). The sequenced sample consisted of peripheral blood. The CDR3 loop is CASSLGYLGGHSYNEQFF. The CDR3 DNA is TGTGCCAGCAGCTTAGGGTATCTTGGGGGCCACTCCTACAATGAGCAGTTCTTC.